The 26 T cell receptor beta chains presented below share a single source sample, sequenced in a study of brain T cells in children with intractable seizures (TCRdb year 2021). The time point label of this sample denotes: resected brain tissue, or blood drawn just prior to surgery. The library was generated by the immunoSEQ multiplex PCR assay. TCRdb obtained this table from immuneACCESS and retained in-frame rearrangements with V and J assigned. These tables miss some clones; where compared with another copy, unresolved V genes account for less than half of the shortfall, and the remainder is unexplained. This sample lists around 41,000 clones; 90% were detected once. The top ten clonotypes cover about 6% of the sample. Sequenced here: peripheral blood, sampled at surgery. The receptor source for this set is a girl aged 2 to 9 with tuberous sclerosis and intractable seizures.

J is TRBJ1-5 and V is TRBV18; weak D call: TRBD1 (6 bases). The V gene lost 4 bases and the J gene lost 0 bases, with 16 bases spanning the gap. In germline, CDR1 is KGHSH, CDR2 LQKENI. The CDR3 totals 17 residues. CDR3 in DNA: TGTGCCAGCTCACTCTCAAAGGACAGCCTTAGCAATCAGCCCCAGCATTTT. Amino acid sequence: CASSLSKDSLSNQPQHF.

V and J are TRBV4-1 and TRBJ2-3, with 8 bases lining up with TRBD2. The CDR3 contains 17 residues. The junction had 7 bases not matched to a gene; V was cut back by 0 bases and J by 2 bases. Germline CDR1 and CDR2: MGHRA and YSYEKL. The CDR3: CASSQEVRGGITDTQYF. The CDR3 bases are TGCGCCAGCAGCCAAGAAGTTCGGGGGGGTATCACAGATACGCAGTATTTT.

The V gene is TRBV2, the J gene TRBJ2-2, with no clear D. V dropped 4 bases and J dropped 1 base, with 4 bases sitting between them. From germline, CDR1 is SNHLY and CDR2 FYNNEI. The CDR3 has 13 amino acids. The chain's CDR3 is CASSVQNTGELFF. The CDR3 nucleotides read TGTGCCAGCAGTGTACAGAACACCGGGGAGCTGTTTTTT.

V and J are TRBV21-1 and TRBJ2-2. TRBV21-1 is a listed pseudogene. The CDR3 contains 18 residues. The CDR3 region has the DNA TGTGCCAGCAGCAAAGAAGGGTTTTACTGGTTTATCACCGGGGAGCTGTTTTTT. The encoded protein is CASSKEGFYWFITGELFF.

This clone was recorded only once. The rearrangement links TRBV5-6 to TRBJ2-5; 7 bases align to TRBD1. The CDR3 covers 14 residues. Per germline, CDR1 SGHDT and CDR2 YYEEEE. Trimming removed 4 bases from V and 4 bases from J; junction bases left unmatched: 7. The CDR3 DNA reads as TGTGCCAGCAGCCCACGGACAGGCGGAGAGACCCAGTACTTC. As protein: CASSPRTGGETQYF.

This chain connects TRBV11-1 to TRBJ2-3, with D unresolved. This CDR3 spans 13 amino acids. Germline V CDR1 and CDR2: SGHAT, FQDESV (reference sequence). Trimming removed 4 bases at V and 3 bases at J, with 8 bases between. The CDR3, as DNA: TGTGCCAGCAGCTCCCCGGGTACAGATACGCAGTATTTT. Encoded protein: CASSSPGTDTQYF.

The CDR3 nucleotides read TGCGCCAGCAGCCGAGCTACCGGGACAGAGAATTCACCCCTCCACTTT. It yields the protein CASSRATGTENSPLHF. The J gene is TRBJ1-6, the V gene TRBV4-1; 7 bases map to TRBD1. The junction had 10 bases not matched to a gene; V was cut back by 4 bases and J by 7 bases. The germline CDR1 and CDR2 sequences are MGHRA and YSYEKL. This CDR3 is 16 amino acids long.

J is TRBJ2-3 and V is TRBV6-5; D not resolved. CDR1 MNHEY and CDR2 SVGAGI come from the germline V gene. The CDR3 consists of 14 residues. The V end was cut by 0 bases, the J end by 4 bases, with 8 bases between. The CDR3 DNA reads TGTGCCAGCAGTTACTCGAGACTGTCAGATACGCAGTATTTT. Its translation: CASSYSRLSDTQYF.

The chain employs TRBV3-1 (or the pseudogene TRBV3-2) and TRBJ1-1; a weak D match, TRBD1 (5 bases). The CDR3 is 15 amino acids. Germline V gene data show CDR1 as LGHDT and CDR2 as YNNKEL (reference sequence). Trimming pared 3 bases from V and 7 bases from J, leaving 18 bases between. CDR3 in amino acids: CASSQAGTYVLEAFF. The CDR3 bases are TGTGCCAGCAGCCAGGCCGGGACTTACGTCCTTGAAGCTTTCTTT.

The chain carries TRBV5-1 and TRBJ2-5; D possibly corresponds to TRBD2 (6 bases). The V gene lost 0 bases and the J gene lost 0 bases, with 21 bases spanning the gap. CDR1 SGHRS and CDR2 YFSETQ come from the germline V gene. CDR3 length: 19 amino acids. This chain's CDR3 is CASSLDGLGGSAYQETQYF. The CDR3 DNA sequence: TGCGCCAGCAGCTTGGACGGTTTGGGGGGAAGTGCTTACCAAGAGACCCAGTACTTC. The whole variable domain, filled in from reference TRBV5-1 and TRBJ2-5, reads KAGVTQTPRYLIKTRGQQVTLSCSPISGHRSVSWYQQTPGQGLQFLFEYFSETQRNKGNFPGRFSGRQFSNSRSEMNVSTLELGDSALYLCASSLDGLGGSAYQETQYFGPGTRLLVL.

The chain uses TRBV11-2 and TRBJ1-1; 9 positions match TRBD1. The CDR3 contains 13 residues. V dropped 4 bases and J dropped 7; count of bases not matched to a gene: 4. Germline CDR1 is SGHAT and CDR2 is FQNNGV. The DNA of the CDR3 is TGTGCCAGCAGCTCGGGACAGGGAGTTGAAGCTTTCTTT. It encodes CASSSGQGVEAFF.

The chain employs TRBV7-2 and TRBJ2-3, with TRBD2 identical over 9 bases. Germline values: CDR1 SGHTA, CDR2 FQGNSA. The junction had 2 bases not matched to a gene; V was cut back by 3 bases and J by 4 bases. CDR3 length equals 14 residues. CDR3 in DNA: TGTGCCAGCAGCTTCGGCGGGGGGGCAGATACGCAGTATTTT. Amino acid sequence: CASSFGGGADTQYF. The variable domain in full, completed from reference TRBV7-2 and TRBJ2-3, reads GAGVSQSPSNKVTEKGKDVELRCDPISGHTALYWYRQSLGQGLEFLIYFQGNSAPDKSGLPSDRFSAERTGGSVSTLTIQRTQQEDSAVYLCASSFGGGADTQYFGPGTRLTVL.

V is TRBV5-6 and J is TRBJ1-1, with TRBD1 identical over 8 bases. The CDR3 covers 13 residues. Germline-derived CDR1 and CDR2 are SGHDT and YYEEEE. Trimming at V came to 4 bases and at J to 4 bases, leaving 3 bases not matched to a gene. CDR3 residues: CASSATGGTEAFF. CDR3 DNA: TGTGCCAGCAGCGCTACAGGGGGCACTGAAGCTTTCTTT.

The chain couples TRBV11-3 to TRBJ2-1; tentative D call: TRBD1 (6 bases). Germline V CDR1 and CDR2: SGHNT, YENEEA. This CDR3 has 16 residues. Trimming took off 1 base at V and 1 base at J, with 11 bases between the two ends. The CDR3 DNA follows: TGTGCCAGCAGCTTAGTTTGGACAGAATCCTACAATGAGCAGTTCTTC. Translated, it gives CASSLVWTESYNEQFF.

The sample holds one count of this clone. The chain joins TRBV27 to TRBJ2-1, with 9 positions matching TRBD1. Per the germline V gene, CDR1 is MNHEY and CDR2 is SMNVEV (reference sequence). This CDR3 has 16 amino acids. After removal of 2 bases from V and 3 bases from J, the junction contained 5 bases not matched to a gene. CDR3 DNA: TGTGCCAGCAGTTTAGACGCGGGACAGGGCTACAATGAGCAGTTCTTC. Amino acids: CASSLDAGQGYNEQFF.

The V call is TRBV11-2, the J call TRBJ2-1; 8 nucleotides agree with TRBD2. There are 17 residues in the CDR3. Germline V gives CDR1 SGHAT, CDR2 FQNNGV. J lost 6 bases, V lost 4 bases, and 14 bases had no gene match. The chain's CDR3 is CASSSGSIERGSNEQFF. Here the CDR3 DNA reads TGTGCCAGCAGCTCAGGGAGTATCGAGCGGGGGAGCAATGAGCAGTTCTTC.

This chain uses TRBV3-1 (or the pseudogene TRBV3-2) with TRBJ1-2; D gene uncertain. This CDR3 has 19 residues. Trimming cost V 5 bases and J 0 bases, with 25 bases left between them. The germline V gene encodes CDR1 LGHDT and CDR2 YNNKEL (reference sequence). The CDR3 bases are TGTGCCAGCAGCGAGGGCTTAGTCGGACTCCGGAGGGCTAACTATGGCTACACCTTC. As protein: CASSEGLVGLRRANYGYTF.

The chain employs TRBV18 and TRBJ2-7; 7 bases line up with TRBD1. Germline V gene sequence: CDR1 KGHSH, CDR2 LQKENI. V was pared by 4 bases and J by 6 bases, with 12 bases of the junction left unmatched. CDR3 length equals 15 residues. CDR3 nucleotides: TGTGCCAGCTCACTTACTCCGGGACAGAAAATCGAGCAGTACGTC. Translation gives CASSLTPGQKIEQYV.

The chain couples TRBV27 to TRBJ2-7; D gene unclear. The CDR3 runs 15 residues. Germline assignment: CDR1 MNHEY and CDR2 SMNVEV (reference sequence). Between the trimmed V and J ends, which lost 8 bases and 6 bases, there was a span of 23 bases. In DNA, the CDR3 is TGTGCCAGCCGTCGGCTCCGTCCAGAAACTCGCGAGCAGTACTTC. It is translated as CASRRLRPETREQYF.

This sequence joins TRBV29-1 and TRBJ1-2; D may be TRBD1 (5 bases). The CDR3 runs to 14 residues. Looked up from germline, CDR1 is SQVTM and CDR2 is ANQGSEA. V lost 0 bases and J 4 bases, leaving 12 bases between the germline ends. CDR3 loop: CSVEDQPRAYGYTF. DNA of the CDR3: TGCAGCGTTGAAGATCAGCCCAGGGCCTATGGCTACACCTTC.

This sequence joins TRBV6-5 and TRBJ2-3; D call uncertain. This CDR3 contains 13 residues. Trimming stripped 6 bases from V and 8 bases from J, with 15 bases between. The germline V gene encodes CDR1 MNHEY and CDR2 SVGAGI. The CDR3 is CASSSRMTGTQYF. The CDR3 nucleotides are TGTGCCAGCAGCAGCAGGATGACTGGTACGCAGTATTTT.

The rearrangement uses TRBV11-2 and TRBJ2-1, with TRBD1 identical over 9 bases. Germline V gene lookup returns CDR1 SGHAT and CDR2 FQNNGV. V was clipped by 7 bases and J by 6 bases; unmatched bases: 7. This CDR3 comprises 14 residues. The CDR3 here is CASIGTGWFNEQFF. As DNA, the CDR3 is TGTGCCAGCATTGGGACAGGGTGGTTCAATGAGCAGTTCTTC. The full variable domain, in which reference TRBV11-2 and TRBJ2-1 provide the parts outside the CDR3, is EAGVAQSPRYKIIEKRQSVAFWCNPISGHATLYWYQQILGQGPKLLIQFQNNGVVDDSQLPKDRFSAERLKGVDSTLKIQPAKLEDSAVYLCASIGTGWFNEQFFGPGTRLTVL.

The chain joins TRBV6-6 to TRBJ1-2; D gene uncertain. CDR3 length: 17 residues. Trimming pared 5 bases from V and 1 base from J, leaving 20 bases between. In germline, CDR1 is MNHNY, CDR2 SVGAGI (reference sequence). CDR3 nucleotides: TGTGCCAGCAGTCGGAACGCTATGAATGGGATTAACTATGGCTACACCTTC. As protein: CASSRNAMNGINYGYTF.

This rearrangement joins TRBV6-5 to TRBJ1-1, with TRBD1 as a possible D gene (5 bases). V was trimmed by 10 bases and J by 2 bases, leaving 11 bases between them. Germline V gene data show CDR1 as MNHEY and CDR2 as SVGAGI. CDR3 length: 12 amino acids. CDR3 protein: CATRALNTEAFF. CDR3 bases: TGTGCCACCAGGGCCCTAAACACTGAAGCTTTCTTT.

V gene TRBV6-5 combines with J gene TRBJ1-1; 8 bases are a match to TRBD1. Germline CDR1 and CDR2: MNHEY and SVGAGI. Losses at the gene ends were 3 bases for V and 4 bases for J; bases not matched to a gene: 4. This CDR3 is 14 amino acids long. The CDR3 reads CASSYWTGLTEAFF. CDR3 DNA sequence: TGTGCCAGCAGTTATTGGACAGGGCTCACTGAAGCTTTCTTT.

The rearrangement uses TRBV12-3 or TRBV12-4 and TRBJ2-1, with D perhaps TRBD2 (6 bases). The CDR3 sequence is 13 residues long. V was trimmed by 5 bases and J by 5 bases, leaving 10 bases between them. The CDR3 DNA reads as TGTGCCAGCAGTGACCCGGGGGACAATGAGCAGTTCTTC. Protein product: CASSDPGDNEQFF.